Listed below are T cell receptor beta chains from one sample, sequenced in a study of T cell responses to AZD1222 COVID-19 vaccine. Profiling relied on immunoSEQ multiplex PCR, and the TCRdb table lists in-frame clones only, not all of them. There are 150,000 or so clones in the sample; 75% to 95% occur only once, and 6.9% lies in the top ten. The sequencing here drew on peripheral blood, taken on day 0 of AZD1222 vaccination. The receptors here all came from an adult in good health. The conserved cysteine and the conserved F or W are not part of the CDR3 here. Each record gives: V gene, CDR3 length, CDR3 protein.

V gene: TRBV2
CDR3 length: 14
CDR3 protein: ASSDWGDPANEKLF

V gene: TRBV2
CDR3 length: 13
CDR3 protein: ASSDRQGATDTQY

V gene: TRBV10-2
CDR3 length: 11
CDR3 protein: ASRGTANYGYT

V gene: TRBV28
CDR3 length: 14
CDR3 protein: ASSLTSGGAVDTQY

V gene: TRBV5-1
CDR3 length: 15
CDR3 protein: ASSLRYREGNTGELF

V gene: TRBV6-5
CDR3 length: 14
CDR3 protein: ASSSSGTTNTGELF

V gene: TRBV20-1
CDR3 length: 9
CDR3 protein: SAPPLEGYT

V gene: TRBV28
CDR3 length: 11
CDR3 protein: ASMSGDSYEQY

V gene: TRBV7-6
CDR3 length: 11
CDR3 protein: ASSPGPNYEQY

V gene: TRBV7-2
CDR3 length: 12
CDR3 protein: ASSLGRTPSPLH

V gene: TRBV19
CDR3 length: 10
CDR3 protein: ASNEEGGELF

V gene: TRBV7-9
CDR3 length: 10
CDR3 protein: ASDSVNSPLH

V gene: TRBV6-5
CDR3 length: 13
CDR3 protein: ASSYSGGGGNTIY

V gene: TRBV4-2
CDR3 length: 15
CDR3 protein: ASSQSIAGGTTDTQY

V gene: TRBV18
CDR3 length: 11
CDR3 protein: ASSWQGPETQY

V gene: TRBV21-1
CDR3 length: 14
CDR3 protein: ASSKGEDRGNQPQH

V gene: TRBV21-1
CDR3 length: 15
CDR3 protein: ASSKFLALLGPYGYT

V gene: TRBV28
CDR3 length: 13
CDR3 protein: ASSFPEGGQETQY

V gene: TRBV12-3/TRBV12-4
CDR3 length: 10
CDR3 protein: ASTPDTHEQY